This T cell receptor (beta chain) originates from a study of blood T cell repertoires in COVID-19. The CDR3 has 15 amino acids. With 6 bases removed from V and 6 bases from J, the gap between germline ends came to 15 bases. Per the germline V gene, CDR1 is LNHDA and CDR2 is SQIVND (reference sequence). Produced via immunoSEQ multiplex PCR; TCRdb's table is partial and in-frame only. The sample shows 170,000 or so clones, 70% to 80% of them seen only once. The clonotype originates from a woman aged 45-59 years who had recovered from COVID-19. Sample: PBMCs or T cells enriched from blood (not recorded which). The V call is TRBV19, the J call TRBJ1-6, with D maybe TRBD1 (6 bases). The CDR3 spells CASRMGALTNSPLHF. CDR3 DNA: TGTGCCAGTAGGATGGGGGCGCTAACTAATTCACCCCTCCACTTT.